The clone carrying this T cell receptor (beta chain) was found once. Its antigen is as yet unknown. The sample is drawn from a study of cytomegalovirus exposure and HLA in healthy donors. Study conclusions and caveats: Immune exposure was documented only through CMV serostatus. There were 150 or so TCR beta chains listed as cytomegalovirus-associated. V- and J-gene trimming in TCR beta was tied to a missense DCLRE1C variant by an analysis performed later. Most sequenced TCRs were rare (though some public TCRs occurred in many donors).

Germline V gene sequence: CDR1 MRHNA, CDR2 SNTAGT. CDR3 length: 15 amino acids. With V trimmed by 4 bases and J by 6 bases, 4 bases remained unmatched. PCR amplification relied on 60 Vbeta primers (plus 13 Jbeta primers). Only in-frame clones appear in the TCRdb table, and some are missing; sequencing was by immunoSEQ multiplex PCR. The sample shows 170,000 or so clones, just under 85% of them seen only once. Sequencing used PBMCs. This clonotype originated in a girl between 10 and 17 years old in good health and CMV-seropositive. The rearrangement joins TRBV6-4 to TRBJ2-1; TRBD2 matches 12 bases. CDR3 residues: CASSGTSGDFNEQFF. DNA of the CDR3: TGTGCCAGCAGTGGGACTAGCGGGGACTTCAATGAGCAGTTCTTC.